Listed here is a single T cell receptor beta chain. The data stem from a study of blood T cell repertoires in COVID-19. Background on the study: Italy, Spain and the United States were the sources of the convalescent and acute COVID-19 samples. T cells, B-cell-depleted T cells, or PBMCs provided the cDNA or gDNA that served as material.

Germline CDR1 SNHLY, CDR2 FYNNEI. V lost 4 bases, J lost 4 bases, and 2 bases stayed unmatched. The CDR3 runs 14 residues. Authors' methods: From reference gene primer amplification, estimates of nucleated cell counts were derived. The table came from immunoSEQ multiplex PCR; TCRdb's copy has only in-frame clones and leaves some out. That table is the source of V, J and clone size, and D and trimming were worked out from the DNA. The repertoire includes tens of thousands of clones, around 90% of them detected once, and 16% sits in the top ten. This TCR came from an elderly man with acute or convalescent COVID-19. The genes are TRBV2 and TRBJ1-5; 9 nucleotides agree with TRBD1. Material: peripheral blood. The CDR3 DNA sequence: TGTGCCAGCAGTGTTGGGACAGGGAATCAGCCCCAGCATTTT. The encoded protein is CASSVGTGNQPQHF.